These T cell receptor beta chains were read from a single sample in a study of shared T cell receptors in the human thymus. Libraries were prepared by immunoSEQ multiplex PCR; TCRdb keeps only in-frame clonotypes and omits some of them. The sample has approximately 730,000 clones; 75% to 90% are singletons. Separately, the same data were catalogued under a study of human thymus T cells.

Sequencing was performed on thymocytes. The receptors stem from a girl less than two years old with a congenital heart defect. Each CDR3 is given with its conserved first and last residue. D genes are given only for firm matches. Size is stated for part of the rows, as once, few or many counts, or as a class when the clone is expanded.

V gene	CDR3 length	D gene	clone size	J gene	CDR3 protein	CDR3 DNA
TRBV7-8	16	NA	NA	TRBJ1-3	CASSLINRRSGNTIYF	TGTGCCAGCAGCTTAATTAACAGACGCTCTGGAAACACCATATATTTT
TRBV14	19	TRBD1	few	TRBJ1-4	CASSQYHLRDREVAGKLFF	TGTGCCAGCAGCCAATACCACCTCCGGGACAGGGAGGTAGCTGGAAAACTGTTTTTT
TRBV11-1	16	TRBD1	NA	TRBJ1-2	CASSSSFAGGLYGYTF	TGTGCCAGCAGCTCTAGCTTCGCAGGGGGCCTCTATGGCTACACCTTC
TRBV4-3	13	NA	NA	TRBJ1-2	CASSRGSGGGYTF	TGCGCCAGCAGCCGGGGGTCGGGAGGCGGCTACACCTTC
TRBV5-4	17	NA	NA	TRBJ2-1	CASSLLFYASVANEQFF	TGTGCCAGCAGCTTGCTCTTTTATGCTAGCGTGGCCAATGAGCAGTTCTTC
TRBV12-5	19	TRBD2	NA	TRBJ2-1	CASGLLSLGLAGGPSEQFF	TGTGCTAGTGGTTTACTATCACTGGGACTAGCGGGGGGGCCGAGTGAGCAGTTCTTC
TRBV4-1	16	NA	NA	TRBJ2-6	CASSQHQGSGANVLTF	TGCGCCAGCAGCCAACACCAGGGATCTGGGGCCAACGTCCTGACTTTC
TRBV19	15	TRBD1	NA	TRBJ1-1	CASRKRTGENTEAFF	TGTGCCAGTAGGAAAAGGACAGGGGAGAACACTGAAGCTTTCTTT
TRBV2	18	TRBD2	NA	TRBJ2-5	CASSELWVAGSCGGTQYF	TGTGCCAGCAGTGAGTTGTGGGTAGCGGGGTCCTGCGGAGGGACCCAGTACTTC
TRBV6-5	13	TRBD1	NA	TRBJ2-7	CASGQGCAYEQYF	TGTGCCAGCGGACAGGGGTGCGCCTACGAGCAGTACTTC
TRBV7-9	13	NA	NA	TRBJ1-5	CASSLVFDQPQHF	TGTGCCAGCAGCTTAGTCTTCGATCAGCCCCAGCATTTT
TRBV10-1	14	NA	NA	TRBJ1-2	CASKWSTLGSGYTF	TGCGCCAGCAAATGGTCCACATTGGGTAGCGGCTACACCTTC
TRBV11-2	16	TRBD1	NA	TRBJ1-4	CASSLAPGQGNEKLFF	TGTGCCAGCAGCTTAGCCCCGGGACAGGGTAATGAAAAACTGTTTTTT
TRBV12-5	22	NA	NA	TRBJ2-2	CASLRGRFTGRLRLANTGELFF	TGTGCTAGCCTACGAGGGCGATTTACGGGGAGACTCAGACTCGCGAACACCGGGGAGCTGTTTTTT
TRBV5-1	14	NA	NA	TRBJ2-1	CASSFLAGRNEQFF	TGCGCCAGCAGCTTCCTAGCCGGACGCAATGAGCAGTTCTTC
TRBV28	17	TRBD1	few	TRBJ1-2	CASRCSRDRGPTGGYTF	TGTGCCAGCAGATGTTCCCGGGACAGGGGGCCCACTGGGGGCTACACCTTC
TRBV9	18	NA	NA	TRBJ2-2	CASSVRDGLEDSTGELFF	TGTGCCAGCAGCGTACGAGACGGGCTAGAGGACTCTACCGGGGAGCTGTTTTTT
TRBV7-2	12	NA	NA	TRBJ1-6	CASSFNNSPLHF	TGTGCCAGCAGCTTTAATAATTCACCCCTCCACTTT
TRBV15	17	TRBD1	NA	TRBJ2-7	CATSTNQGVTTFDEQYF	TGTGCCACCAGCACAAATCAGGGGGTCACGACATTTGACGAGCAGTACTTC
TRBV9	15	NA	NA	TRBJ1-1	CASSEYRVRDTEAFF	TGTGCCAGCAGCGAATACAGGGTGCGGGACACTGAAGCTTTCTTT
TRBV11-2	11	NA	NA	TRBJ2-7	CASSSIFEQYF	TGTGCCAGCAGCTCGATTTTCGAGCAGTACTTC
TRBV28	16	NA	once	TRBJ1-2	CASSLGGPGEGGGYTF	TGTGCCAGCAGTTTAGGAGGTCCAGGGGAAGGGGGTGGCTACACCTTC
TRBV5-1	12	NA	NA	TRBJ2-1	CASSLARYEQFF	TGCGCCAGCAGCTTGGCTAGGTATGAGCAGTTCTTC
TRBV5-4	14	NA	NA	TRBJ1-2	CASSFQGPLKGYTF	TGTGCCAGCAGCTTTCAGGGGCCATTGAAGGGCTACACCTTC
TRBV28	19	NA	once	TRBJ1-3	CASSLTGDSEDPSGNTIYF	TGTGCCAGCAGTTTGACGGGGGACTCAGAGGACCCCTCTGGAAACACCATATATTTT
TRBV16	15	TRBD1	NA	TRBJ1-2	CASSQSDRGYYGYTF	TGTGCCAGCAGCCAATCAGACAGGGGCTACTATGGCTACACCTTC
TRBV29-1	13	NA	NA	TRBJ1-2	CSVGRGSNYGYTF	TGCAGCGTCGGGCGGGGGTCTAACTATGGCTACACCTTC
TRBV28	13	NA	NA	TRBJ1-4	CASSFGSNEKLFF	TGTGCCAGCAGTTTTGGGAGTAATGAAAAACTGTTTTTT
TRBV5-1	16	TRBD1	NA	TRBJ1-2	CASSFIPPDRSYGYTF	TGCGCCAGCAGCTTTATTCCCCCGGACAGGAGCTATGGCTACACCTTC
TRBV4-3	20	TRBD1	NA	TRBJ1-5	CASSQDYGATGCYSNQPQHF	TGCGCCAGCAGCCAAGATTATGGGGCGACAGGGTGTTATAGCAATCAGCCCCAGCATTTT
TRBV5-5	15	NA	NA	TRBJ1-1	CASSLDGLRSTEAFF	TGTGCCAGCAGCTTGGATGGCCTGAGGAGCACTGAAGCTTTCTTT
TRBV18	14	NA	few	TRBJ1-2	CASSPVDRNYGYTF	TGTGCCAGCTCCCCCGTGGACAGAAACTATGGCTACACCTTC
TRBV14	17	TRBD2	NA	TRBJ2-5	CASSLHVWGSGGETQYF	TGTGCCAGCAGCCTACACGTATGGGGATCGGGGGGAGAGACCCAGTACTTC
TRBV25-1	14	TRBD1	NA	TRBJ1-6	CASSDRGRFSPLHF	TGTGCCAGCAGTGACAGGGGGCGTTTTTCACCCCTCCACTTT
TRBV21-1	16	NA	NA	TRBJ1-1	CASSKISPGHITEAFF	TGTGCCAGCAGCAAGATTTCCCCCGGACACATCACTGAAGCTTTCTTT
TRBV5-1	17	TRBD2	NA	TRBJ2-3	CASSRSASGGNTDTQYF	TGCGCCAGCAGTCGTTCTGCGAGCGGGGGAAACACAGATACGCAGTATTTT
TRBV28	13	NA	NA	TRBJ1-1	CATSGGEDTEAFF	TGTGCCACCTCAGGCGGGGAGGACACTGAAGCTTTCTTT
TRBV5-6	12	NA	NA	TRBJ2-3	CASSSRVDTQYF	TGTGCCAGCAGCTCCCGGGTAGATACGCAGTATTTT
TRBV10-1	13	NA	once	TRBJ2-7	CAGLLLPSSEQYF	TGCGCCGGGCTGCTCTTACCCTCGAGCGAGCAGTACTTC
TRBV27	15	NA	NA	TRBJ1-2	CASSLGPGPNYGYTF	TGTGCCAGCAGTTTAGGCCCAGGTCCTAACTATGGCTACACCTTC
TRBV4-3	15	NA	NA	TRBJ1-5	CASPRGGHSNQPQHF	TGCGCCAGCCCCCGGGGGGGCCATAGCAATCAGCCCCAGCATTTT
TRBV19	14	TRBD1	NA	TRBJ1-2	CASSQGQGASGYTF	TGTGCCAGTTCCCAGGGACAGGGGGCGAGTGGCTACACCTTC
TRBV7-9	18	NA	NA	TRBJ1-2	CASSLGVLWRRENYGYTF	TGTGCCAGCAGCTTAGGAGTTTTATGGCGCCGGGAAAACTATGGCTACACCTTC
TRBV28	17	TRBD2	NA	TRBJ2-5	CASSVRVAGGPWETQYF	TGTGCCAGCAGTGTCCGGGTAGCGGGGGGGCCTTGGGAGACCCAGTACTTC
TRBV4-1	15	NA	few	TRBJ2-7	CASSRIPGHLYEQYF	TGCGCCAGCAGCCGAATACCGGGACACCTCTACGAGCAGTACTTC
TRBV4-3	17	NA	NA	TRBJ1-1	CASSHQGGDKVETEAFF	TGCGCCAGCAGCCACCAGGGAGGGGACAAAGTTGAAACTGAAGCTTTCTTT
TRBV14	19	TRBD1	NA	TRBJ1-2	CASSQERLEAWDRSHGYTF	TGTGCCAGCAGCCAAGAAAGGTTGGAGGCTTGGGACAGGTCGCATGGCTACACCTTC
TRBV21-1	15	NA	few	TRBJ1-1	CASSKATTGNPEAFF	TGTGCCAGCAGCAAAGCGACGACGGGTAATCCTGAAGCTTTCTTT
TRBV27	17	NA	NA	TRBJ2-2	CASRRSPGHLITGELFF	TGTGCCAGCCGACGATCCCCCGGACATCTGATCACCGGGGAGCTGTTTTTT
TRBV11-2	15	TRBD1	NA	TRBJ2-7	CASSSTGTAPYEQYF	TGTGCCAGCAGCTCAACCGGGACAGCTCCCTACGAGCAGTACTTC
TRBV28	16	TRBD1	NA	TRBJ1-2	CASSLSTRGIIYGYTF	TGTGCCAGCAGTTTAAGTACCAGGGGGATCATTTATGGCTACACCTTC
TRBV7-9	14	NA	NA	TRBJ1-1	CASSLGGGGTEAFF	TGTGCCAGCAGCTTAGGGGGCGGTGGTACTGAAGCTTTCTTT
TRBV20-1	11	NA	NA	TRBJ2-7	CSARLPGEQYF	TGCAGTGCTAGACTCCCAGGCGAGCAGTACTTC
TRBV18	16	NA	NA	TRBJ1-2	CASSLGHRLDDYGYTF	TGTGCCAGCTCACTTGGACACCGGCTTGATGACTATGGCTACACCTTC
TRBV7-9	16	NA	NA	TRBJ1-5	CASSLEERGSGQPQHF	TGTGCCAGCAGCTTAGAGGAGCGGGGCAGCGGTCAGCCCCAGCATTTT
TRBV5-1	15	NA	once	TRBJ1-5	CASSLDSRSNQPQHF	TGCGCCAGCAGCTTGGATTCTCGTAGCAATCAGCCCCAGCATTTT
TRBV5-6	16	TRBD1	NA	TRBJ2-7	CASSRGNRGNRDEQYF	TGTGCCAGCAGCCGGGGAAACAGGGGGAACCGCGACGAGCAGTACTTC